The clone carrying this TCR beta chain was seen repeatedly, ten times or more. Its antigen remains unidentified. Germline V gene lookup returns CDR1 SGHRS and CDR2 YFSETQ. The V and J ends lost 4 bases and 0 bases, in that order; junction bases with no gene match: 8. The CDR3 is 19 residues long. Graves' hyperthyroidism is called stable when ophthalmopathy does not progress within 18 months. Patients were excluded because of uncontrolled infection, other autoimmune disease, pregnancy or lactation. This entry is derived from a study of T cells in Graves' hyperthyroidism and ophthalmopathy. Researchers took RNA transcripts and amplified the TCR beta CDR3 regions from them. RT-PCR in the first round (using the HTBI primer set) targeted the TCR CDR3. TCRdb re-derived calls from the multiplex PCR reads in MiXCR, one entry per CDR3 protein. The sample includes a few hundred thousand distinct CDR3 sequences, 35% to 55% seen only once; the top ten take roughly 8.2%.

General study points: Most thyroid clonotypes expanded above 0.001 appeared in blood too. A model of 13 V-J features distinguished ophthalmopathy from stable hyperthyroidism.

Material: peripheral blood or thyroid tissue (not recorded which). The chain employs TRBV5-1 and TRBJ2-2; the match to TRBD2 covers 14 bases. This clonotype was obtained from a woman under 30 with Graves' hyperthyroidism. CDR3 sequence: CASSPEGLAGVSNTGELFF. CDR3 DNA: TGCGCCAGCAGCCCGGAGGGACTAGCGGGAGTCTCGAACACCGGGGAGCTGTTTTTT.